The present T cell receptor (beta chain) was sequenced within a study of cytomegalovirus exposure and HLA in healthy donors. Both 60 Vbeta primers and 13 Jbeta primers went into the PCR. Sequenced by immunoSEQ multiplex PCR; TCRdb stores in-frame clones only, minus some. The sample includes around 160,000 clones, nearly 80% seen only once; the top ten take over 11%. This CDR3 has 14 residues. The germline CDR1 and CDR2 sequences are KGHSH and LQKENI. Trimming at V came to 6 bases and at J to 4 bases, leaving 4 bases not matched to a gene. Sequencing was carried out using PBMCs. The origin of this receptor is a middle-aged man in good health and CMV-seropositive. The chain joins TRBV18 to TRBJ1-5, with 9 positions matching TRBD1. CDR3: CASSSGTGNQPQHF. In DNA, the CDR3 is TGTGCCAGCTCGTCCGGGACAGGGAATCAGCCCCAGCATTTT.